The clone carrying this T cell receptor beta chain was detected many times. Its antigen is unidentified. The sample is drawn from a study of T-cell reconstitution after alpha-beta-depleted transplantation in children. Preparing the TCRbeta library involved the use of unique molecular identifiers. TCRdb called the PCR reads again in MiXCR, with one record for every CDR3 protein. There are around 200,000 distinct CDR3 sequences in the sample; roughly 9.1% occur only once, and less than 40% lies in the top ten. J lost 8 bases, V lost 4 bases, and 11 bases had no gene match. The CDR3 covers 15 residues. Notes on the study in general: Alpha-beta T cells about two months after transplant reportedly derived from several hundred expanded graft clones.

This clonotype originated in a male patient aged 2-10 years who had a stem cell transplant for acute myeloid leukemia, so the T cells may come from the graft donor. The sample here was PBMCs, mostly from graft donor cells, taken 360 days after TCRalphabeta/CD19-depleted stem cell transplant. The rearrangement joins TRBV12-3 or TRBV12-4 to TRBJ2-1, with TRBD1 matching 7 bases. CDR3 protein: CASSYRDSVIDEQFF. The CDR3 DNA follows: TGTGCCAGCAGTTACCGGGACAGTGTAATAGATGAGCAGTTCTTC.